This TCR beta chain was sequenced for a study of T-cell memory formation after mild COVID-19. Overall study results and limits: Cross-reactive memory apparently joined, as some responding clones appeared in pre-infection memory. Still unconfirmed is whether the second-wave clones peaking on day 37 recognized SARS-CoV-2. While clones contracting from day 15 to 85 were balanced between CD4 and CD8, later expanders leaned CD4+.

TCRdb passed the 5' RACE reads through MiXCR, listing each CDR3 protein once. The table records 250,000 to 300,000 distinct CDR3 sequences, around 15% of them present only once. The CDR3 covers 9 residues. V lost 1 base and J lost 13, with 4 bases in between. Germline CDR1 is SEHNR and CDR2 is FQNEAQ (reference sequence). This clonotype has a handful of counts. What it recognizes is unknown. V and J are TRBV7-9 and TRBJ1-2; no clear D. Material for sequencing was PBMCs or a T cell subset sorted from them (not recorded which). This clonotype was obtained from a man aged 18 to 29 who had mild COVID-19 (a few samples of this study predate the infection). Cell type and time point are not known. The CDR3 region is CASSLDSTF. CDR3 DNA sequence: TGTGCCAGCAGCTTAGATTCCACCTTC.